A selection of T cell receptor beta chains follows, all from one sample in a study of CXCR3-negative and CXCR3-positive naive CD8 T cells. TCRdb reprocessed the 5' RACE reads, with one entry per CDR3 protein and no DNA. In total, the table holds 55,000 to 70,000 distinct CDR3 sequences. Sample: memory CD8+ T cells from blood. These receptor sequences come from a human donor in good health. Some clones in this sample may be carry-over from other donors' samples. Both conserved end residues are part of each CDR3.

V: TRBV7-7; J: TRBJ2-3; CDR3: CASSLFFDTDTQYF
V: TRBV14; J: TRBJ2-3; CDR3: CASSPRGLAGFTDTQYF
V: TRBV7-9; J: TRBJ2-7; CDR3: CASSRAIGESSYEQYF
V: TRBV5-1; J: TRBJ1-1; CDR3: CASSPTPSSNTEAFF
V: TRBV20-1; J: TRBJ2-7; CDR3: CSAGDASYEQYF
V: TRBV7-8; J: TRBJ2-1; CDR3: CASSLVLVEQFF
V: TRBV29-1; J: TRBJ2-2; CDR3: CSVLTGNTGELFF
V: TRBV7-9; J: TRBJ1-1; CDR3: CASSLTGGGFSGEAFF
V: TRBV29-1; J: TRBJ1-2; CDR3: CSVTAGAGGDGYTF
V: TRBV15; J: TRBJ2-6; CDR3: CATSRDQRSGANVLTF
V: TRBV7-9; J: TRBJ2-1; CDR3: CASSSSWGTSGGMEQFF
V: TRBV29-1; J: TRBJ2-2; CDR3: CSVVETRNTGELFF
V: TRBV29-1; J: TRBJ2-7; CDR3: CSVEGQGAYEQYF
V: TRBV19; J: TRBJ1-1; CDR3: CASTRGEGIRTEAFF
V: TRBV13; J: TRBJ1-1; CDR3: CASTESGLNTEAFF
V: TRBV2; J: TRBJ2-7; CDR3: CASSEGAGNSYEQYF
V: TRBV29-1; J: TRBJ2-7; CDR3: CSVVREDYEQYF
V: TRBV7-2; J: TRBJ2-3; CDR3: CASSLISGVEDTQYF
V: TRBV28; J: TRBJ2-7; CDR3: CASSGTSGGDYEQYF
V: TRBV6-5; J: TRBJ2-1; CDR3: CATEAGSRNEQFF
V: TRBV6-5; J: TRBJ2-2; CDR3: CASSYSSGTETGELFF
V: TRBV29-1; J: TRBJ1-5; CDR3: CSVEAGTGDQPQHF
V: TRBV29-1; J: TRBJ1-1; CDR3: CSVNTGDFEAFF
V: TRBV19; J: TRBJ2-7; CDR3: CASSITELPYEQYF
V: TRBV28; J: TRBJ2-2; CDR3: CASSDDNTGELFF